These 17 T cell receptor beta chains were all obtained from the same sample, sequenced in a study of CD8 T cells in Susac syndrome. An amount of RNA that ranged from roughly 0.45 to 1 ug was reverse transcribed with random hexamers. TCRdb redid the calling of the immunoSEQ multiplex PCR reads with MiXCR, one entry per CDR3 protein. Found here are about 140,000 distinct CDR3 sequences, 95% of them singletons; the top ten hold around 0.15%. The specimen was CD4+ T cells from PBMCs. These receptors were obtained from a human donor with Susac syndrome.

V is TRBV7-8 and J is TRBJ1-2; 9 bases line up with TRBD1. Germline V gives CDR1 SGHVS, CDR2 FQNEAQ. The CDR3 totals 15 residues. J gave up 2 bases and V 3 bases, and 4 bases lay outside the gene matches. In DNA form, the CDR3 reads TGTGCCAGCAGCTTTGCGACAGGGGGAAACTATGGCTACACCTTC. It codes for CASSFATGGNYGYTF.

The chain couples TRBV18 to TRBJ1-5; a possible D gene is TRBD1 (5 bases). Trimming took 4 bases from V and 7 from J, leaving 17 bases between them. The CDR3 loop spans 15 amino acids. The germline V gene encodes CDR1 KGHSH and CDR2 LQKENI. The CDR3 DNA reads as TGTGCCAGCTCACACCAGGGTCCTCCCTCCCAGCCCCAGCATTTT. It is translated as CASSHQGPPSQPQHF.

The chain recombines TRBV20-1 with TRBJ2-1; D is ambiguous. The V end was cut by 0 bases, the J end by 7 bases, with 4 bases between. The CDR3 length is 11 residues. Germline lookup yields CDR1 DFQATT and CDR2 SNEGSKA (reference sequence). CDR3 DNA: TGCAGTGCTAGAGATAGGAATGAGCAGTTCTTC. Its translation is CSARDRNEQFF.

The gene calls are TRBV12-3 or TRBV12-4 and TRBJ1-2, with D uncertain. Trimming left V 3 bases short and J 8 bases short, with 10 bases between. The CDR3 contains 12 residues. The CDR3 nucleotides read TGTGCCAGCAGTTTCATCGGAGAAGGCTACACCTTC. Translated: CASSFIGEGYTF.

The gene calls are TRBV27 and TRBJ1-1; D not resolved. The CDR3 is made up of 13 amino acids. V was clipped by 3 bases and J by 7 bases, with 12 bases between them. Germline CDR1 MNHEY, CDR2 SMNVEV (reference sequence). The CDR3 region is CASSFSRTGEAFF. CDR3 nucleotides: TGTGCCAGCAGTTTCTCCCGGACGGGTGAAGCTTTCTTT.

The chain couples TRBV20-1 to TRBJ2-1; the D gene is possibly TRBD2 (6 bases). V was trimmed by 3 bases and J by 4 bases, leaving 13 bases between them. CDR3 length: 14 residues. Germline CDR1 and CDR2: DFQATT and SNEGSKA (reference sequence). The CDR3 region has the DNA TGCAGTGCTAGCGGGAGTGTAGGGTACAATGAGCAGTTCTTC. It encodes CSASGSVGYNEQFF.

The gene calls are TRBV20-1 and TRBJ2-1; D is unresolved. Germline V gene lookup returns CDR1 DFQATT and CDR2 SNEGSKA (reference sequence). CDR3 length: 12 amino acids. Between the trimmed V and J ends, which lost 4 bases and 5 bases, there was a span of 9 bases. The CDR3 bases are TGCAGTGCTACGAGCTGGAACAATGAGCAGTTCTTC. It codes for CSATSWNNEQFF.

The chain carries TRBV20-1 and TRBJ1-6, with 7 bases fitting TRBD1. The CDR3 is made up of 15 amino acids. CDR1 is DFQATT, CDR2 SNEGSKA, per germline (reference sequence). Trimming took 4 bases from V and 7 from J; bases not matched to a gene: 10. Here the CDR3 reads CSAKTPTGRNSPLHF. The CDR3 bases are TGCAGTGCTAAAACCCCGACAGGGCGCAATTCACCCCTCCACTTT.

This clonotype was seen more than once but under ten times. V is TRBV5-1 and J is TRBJ2-3, with D perhaps given as TRBD1 or TRBD2 (7 bases each). Germline lookup yields CDR1 SGHRS and CDR2 YFSETQ. The CDR3 has 17 amino acids. With 4 bases removed from V and 0 bases from J, the gap between germline ends came to 18 bases. The CDR3 is CASSRGDSTPSTDTQYF. CDR3 DNA: TGCGCCAGCAGCCGGGGGGACAGCACGCCTAGCACAGATACGCAGTATTTT.

The V and J genes are TRBV29-1 and TRBJ1-2; 10 bases line up with TRBD1. This CDR3 region has 13 residues. CDR1 is SQVTM, CDR2 ANQGSEA, per germline. With 7 bases clipped from V and 6 bases from J, the junction kept 8 bases outside the gene matches. DNA for the CDR3: TGCAGCGCACGCGACAGGGGGCGAGATGGCTACACCTTC. This sequence encodes CSARDRGRDGYTF.

The J gene is TRBJ2-2, the V gene TRBV9, with 8 bases lining up with TRBD1. The germline CDR1 and CDR2 sequences are SGDLS and YYNGEE. This CDR3 has 15 amino acids. The V segment lost 2 bases and the J segment 4 bases; nucleotides outside the gene matches: 4. The CDR3 DNA sequence: TGTGCCAGCAGCGTCACCGGACAGGGCACCGGGGAGCTGTTTTTT. Translation: CASSVTGQGTGELFF.

This sequence joins TRBV18 and TRBJ1-1; no clear D. The CDR3 loop spans 15 amino acids. Germline CDR1 is KGHSH and CDR2 is LQKENI. The V gene lost 4 bases and the J gene lost 0 bases, with 12 bases spanning the gap. The CDR3 spells CASSLRINLNTEAFF. The DNA of the CDR3 is TGTGCCAGCTCACTGAGAATAAATTTGAACACTGAAGCTTTCTTT.

The chain joins TRBV27 to TRBJ1-2; 7 bases line up with TRBD1. Per germline, CDR1 MNHEY and CDR2 SMNVEV (reference sequence). V lost 5 bases to trimming and J lost 0 bases; unmatched junction nucleotides: 6. The length of the CDR3 is 15 residues. CDR3 coding DNA: TGTGCCAGCAGTCCGGACAGGTCGGCTAACTATGGCTACACCTTC. As protein: CASSPDRSANYGYTF.

The chain joins TRBV5-6 to TRBJ1-5; D not resolved. Germline V gene data show CDR1 as SGHDT and CDR2 as YYEEEE. The V and J ends lost 4 bases and 15 bases respectively, with 20 bases between them. CDR3 length: 13 amino acids. The chain's CDR3 is CASSSLRKGPGHF. The CDR3 nucleotides read TGTGCCAGCAGCAGTCTACGTAAGGGTCCGGGGCATTTT.

This chain links TRBV3-1 with TRBJ1-2; 9 positions match TRBD1. V shed 4 bases and J 7 bases; nucleotides not matched to a gene: 13. Per germline, CDR1 LGHDT and CDR2 YNNKEL (reference sequence). The CDR3 consists of 16 residues. The CDR3 spells CASSPIRQGVASGYTF. CDR3 bases: TGTGCCAGCAGCCCCATAAGACAGGGGGTCGCGTCTGGCTACACCTTC.

The rearrangement links TRBV7-3 to TRBJ1-1; the D gene is possibly TRBD1 (5 bases). The CDR3 runs 13 residues. Trimming left V 2 bases short and J 5 bases short, with 9 bases between. CDR1 and CDR2 (germline): SGHTA, FQGTGA. The CDR3 loop reads CASSLEEGTEAFF. CDR3 nucleotide sequence: TGTGCCAGCAGCTTAGAAGAGGGGACTGAAGCTTTCTTT. The whole variable domain, filled in from reference TRBV7-3 and TRBJ1-1, reads GAGVSQTPSNKVTEKGKYVELRCDPISGHTALYWYRQSLGQGPEFLIYFQGTGAADDSGLPNDRFFAVRPEGSVSTLKIQRTERGDSAVYLCASSLEEGTEAFFGQGTRLTVV.

This chain joins TRBV4-3 and TRBJ2-1; no clear D. Trimming left V 0 bases short and J 6 bases short, with 3 bases between. Germline-derived CDR1 and CDR2 are LGHNA and YSLEER. The CDR3 extends over 12 amino acids. The CDR3 spells CASSQDVNEQFF. The CDR3 nucleotides are TGCGCCAGCAGCCAAGATGTCAATGAGCAGTTCTTC.